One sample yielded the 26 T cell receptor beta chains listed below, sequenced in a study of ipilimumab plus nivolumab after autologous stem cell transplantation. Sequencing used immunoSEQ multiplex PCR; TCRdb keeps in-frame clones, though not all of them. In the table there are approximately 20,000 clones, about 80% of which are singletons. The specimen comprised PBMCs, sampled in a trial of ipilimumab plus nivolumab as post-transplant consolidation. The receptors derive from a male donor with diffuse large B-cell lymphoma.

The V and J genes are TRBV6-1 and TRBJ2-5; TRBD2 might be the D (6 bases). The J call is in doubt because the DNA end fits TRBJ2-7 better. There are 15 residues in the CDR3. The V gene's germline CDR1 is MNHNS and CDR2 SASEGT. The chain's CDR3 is CAAGARRGPTYEQYF. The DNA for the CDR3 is TGTGCCGCGGGCGCAAGGCGGGGCCCTACCTACGAGCAGTACTTC.

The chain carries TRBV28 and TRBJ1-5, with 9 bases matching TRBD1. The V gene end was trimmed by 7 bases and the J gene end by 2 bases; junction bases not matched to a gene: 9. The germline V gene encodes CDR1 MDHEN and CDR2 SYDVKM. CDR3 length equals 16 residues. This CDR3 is CASTHGDRDGNQPQHF. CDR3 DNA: TGTGCCAGCACCCATGGGGACAGGGACGGCAATCAGCCCCAGCATTTT.

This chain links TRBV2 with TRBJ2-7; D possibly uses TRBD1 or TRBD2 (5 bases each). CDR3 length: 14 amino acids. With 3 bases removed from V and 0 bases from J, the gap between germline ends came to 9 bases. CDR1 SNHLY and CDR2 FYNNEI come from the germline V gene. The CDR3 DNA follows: TGTGCCAGCAGTGAGTGGGGGTCCTCCTACGAGCAGTACTTC. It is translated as CASSEWGSSYEQYF. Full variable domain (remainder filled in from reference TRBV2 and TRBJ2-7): EPEVTQTPSHQVTQMGQEVILRCVPISNHLYFYWYRQILGQKVEFLVSFYNNEISEKSEIFDDQFSVERPDGSNFTLKIRSTKLEDSAMYFCASSEWGSSYEQYFGPGTRLTVT.

Written as DNA, the CDR3 is TGTGCCAGCAGCGCACCAGGGGGGGAGACCCAGTACTTC. Protein product: CASSAPGGETQYF. The chain carries TRBV7-2 and TRBJ2-5; D is perhaps TRBD1 (7 bases). Germline CDR1 SGHTA, CDR2 FQGNSA. This CDR3 comprises 13 residues. Trimming removed 5 bases at V and 5 bases at J, with 12 bases between.

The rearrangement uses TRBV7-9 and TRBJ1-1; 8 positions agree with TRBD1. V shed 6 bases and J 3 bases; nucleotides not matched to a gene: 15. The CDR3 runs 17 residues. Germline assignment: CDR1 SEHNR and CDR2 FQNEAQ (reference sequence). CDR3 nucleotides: TGTGCCAGCAGACCGAGACAGGGGCGGAGGAAGGACACTGAAGCTTTCTTT. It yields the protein CASRPRQGRRKDTEAFF.

The CDR3 is CASSLGQGASGELFF. CDR3 DNA: TGCGCCAGCAGCTTAGGACAGGGGGCGTCGGGGGAGCTGTTTTTT. The chain uses TRBV5-1 and TRBJ2-2; 11 bases agree with TRBD1. Germline CDR1 and CDR2: SGHRS and YFSETQ. The CDR3 consists of 15 residues. The ends lost 2 bases at V and 8 bases at J; junction bases unmatched: 5.

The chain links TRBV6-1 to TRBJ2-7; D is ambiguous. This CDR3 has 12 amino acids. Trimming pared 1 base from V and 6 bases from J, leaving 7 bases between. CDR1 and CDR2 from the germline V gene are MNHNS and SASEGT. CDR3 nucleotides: TGTGCCAGCAGTGAAGTGTCTACCGAGCAGTACTTC. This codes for CASSEVSTEQYF.

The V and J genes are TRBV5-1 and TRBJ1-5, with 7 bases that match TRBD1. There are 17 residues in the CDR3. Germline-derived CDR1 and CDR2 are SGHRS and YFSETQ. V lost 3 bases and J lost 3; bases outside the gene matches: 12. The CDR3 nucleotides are TGCGCCAGCAGCTATGAACCCCCGGGACAGACCAATCAGCCCCAGCATTTT. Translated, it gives CASSYEPPGQTNQPQHF.

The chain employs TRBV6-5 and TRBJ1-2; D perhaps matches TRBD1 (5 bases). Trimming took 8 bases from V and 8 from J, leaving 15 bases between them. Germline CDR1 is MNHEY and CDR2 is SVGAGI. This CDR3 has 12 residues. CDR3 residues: CASGQAGVGYTF. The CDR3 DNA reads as TGTGCCAGCGGCCAAGCGGGGGTCGGCTACACCTTC.

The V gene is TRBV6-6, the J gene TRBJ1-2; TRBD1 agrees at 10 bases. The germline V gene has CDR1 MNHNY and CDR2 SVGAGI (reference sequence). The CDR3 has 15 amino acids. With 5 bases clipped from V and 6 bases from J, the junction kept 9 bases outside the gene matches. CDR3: CASSQWTGGEDGYTF. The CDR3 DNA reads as TGTGCCAGCAGTCAATGGACAGGGGGAGAGGATGGCTACACCTTC.

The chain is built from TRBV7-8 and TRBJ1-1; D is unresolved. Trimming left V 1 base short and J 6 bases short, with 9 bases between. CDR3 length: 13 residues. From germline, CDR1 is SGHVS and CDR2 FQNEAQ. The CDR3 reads CASSLGFRAEAFF. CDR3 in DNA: TGTGCCAGCAGCTTAGGGTTTCGAGCTGAAGCTTTCTTT.

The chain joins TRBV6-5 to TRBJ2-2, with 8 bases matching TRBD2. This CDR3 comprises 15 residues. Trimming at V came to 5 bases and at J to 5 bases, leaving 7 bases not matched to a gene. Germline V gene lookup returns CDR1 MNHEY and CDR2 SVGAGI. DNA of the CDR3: TGTGCCAGCAGTAAAAGCGGGGGTCCTACCGGGGAGCTGTTTTTT. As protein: CASSKSGGPTGELFF.

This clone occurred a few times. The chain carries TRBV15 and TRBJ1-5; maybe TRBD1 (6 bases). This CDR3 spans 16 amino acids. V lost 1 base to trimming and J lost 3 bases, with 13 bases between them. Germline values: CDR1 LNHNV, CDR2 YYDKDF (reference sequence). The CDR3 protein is CATSRVPGDPNQPQHF. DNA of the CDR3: TGTGCCACCAGCAGAGTTCCAGGGGATCCCAATCAGCCCCAGCATTTT.

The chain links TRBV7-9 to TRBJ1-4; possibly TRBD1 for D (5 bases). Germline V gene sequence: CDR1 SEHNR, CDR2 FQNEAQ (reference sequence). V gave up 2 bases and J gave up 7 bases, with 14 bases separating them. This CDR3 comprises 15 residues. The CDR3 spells CASSLTSRRAEKLFF. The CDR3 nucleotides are TGTGCCAGCAGCTTAACTTCCCGCAGGGCTGAAAAACTGTTTTTT.

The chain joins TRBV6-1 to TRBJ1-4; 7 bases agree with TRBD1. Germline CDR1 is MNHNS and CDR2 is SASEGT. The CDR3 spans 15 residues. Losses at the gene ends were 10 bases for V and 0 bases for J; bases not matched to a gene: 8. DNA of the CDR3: TGTGCCACGGGAGGACAGGCAGCAACTAATGAAAAACTGTTTTTT. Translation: CATGGQAATNEKLFF.

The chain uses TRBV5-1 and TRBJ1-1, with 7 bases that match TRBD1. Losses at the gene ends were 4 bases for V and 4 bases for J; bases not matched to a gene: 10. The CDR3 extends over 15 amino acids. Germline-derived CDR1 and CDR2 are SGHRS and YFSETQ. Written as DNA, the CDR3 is TGCGCCAGCAGCCTAAGACAGGGTGGGGGCACTGAAGCTTTCTTT. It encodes CASSLRQGGGTEAFF. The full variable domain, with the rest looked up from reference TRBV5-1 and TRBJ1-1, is KAGVTQTPRYLIKTRGQQVTLSCSPISGHRSVSWYQQTPGQGLQFLFEYFSETQRNKGNFPGRFSGRQFSNSRSEMNVSTLELGDSALYLCASSLRQGGGTEAFFGQGTRLTVV.

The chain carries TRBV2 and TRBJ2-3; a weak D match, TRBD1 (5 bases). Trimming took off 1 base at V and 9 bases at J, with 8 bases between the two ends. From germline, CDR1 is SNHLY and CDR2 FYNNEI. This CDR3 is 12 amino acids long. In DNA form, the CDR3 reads TGTGCCAGCAGTGAAGAAAAGGGGACGCAGTATTTT. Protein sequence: CASSEEKGTQYF.

CDR3 residues: CASSLGGTGPTDTQYF. CDR3 sequence (DNA): TGCGCCAGCAGCCTGGGTGGGACAGGGCCGACAGATACGCAGTATTTT. This chain uses TRBV4-1 with TRBJ2-3; 9 nucleotides agree with TRBD1. Germline V gene lookup returns CDR1 MGHRA and CDR2 YSYEKL. With V trimmed by 4 bases and J by 3 bases, 8 bases remained unmatched. This CDR3 has 16 amino acids.

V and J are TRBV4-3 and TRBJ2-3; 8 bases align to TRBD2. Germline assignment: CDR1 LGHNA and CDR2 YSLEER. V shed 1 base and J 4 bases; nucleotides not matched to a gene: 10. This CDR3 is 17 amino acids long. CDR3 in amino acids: CASSQAGGRGRADTQYF. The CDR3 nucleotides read TGCGCCAGCAGCCAAGCGGGAGGGCGGGGTCGCGCAGATACGCAGTATTTT.

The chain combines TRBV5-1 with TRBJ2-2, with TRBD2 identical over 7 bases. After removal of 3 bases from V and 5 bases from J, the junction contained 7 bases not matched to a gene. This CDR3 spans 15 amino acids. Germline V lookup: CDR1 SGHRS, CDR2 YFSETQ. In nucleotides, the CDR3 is TGCGCCAGCAGCTATACTACTAGCGAGACCGGGGAGCTGTTTTTT. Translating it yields CASSYTTSETGELFF.

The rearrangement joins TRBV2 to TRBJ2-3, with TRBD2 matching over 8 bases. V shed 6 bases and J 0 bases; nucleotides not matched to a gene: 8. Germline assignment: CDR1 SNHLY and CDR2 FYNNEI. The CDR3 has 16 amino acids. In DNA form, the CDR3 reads TGTGCCAGCAGGGGGAGCGGGGGCCCTAGCACAGATACGCAGTATTTT. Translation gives CASRGSGGPSTDTQYF.

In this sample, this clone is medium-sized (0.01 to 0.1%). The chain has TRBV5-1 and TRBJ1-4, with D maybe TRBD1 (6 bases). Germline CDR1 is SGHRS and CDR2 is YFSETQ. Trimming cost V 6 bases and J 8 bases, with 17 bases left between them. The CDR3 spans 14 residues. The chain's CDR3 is CASMPGGRVEKLFF. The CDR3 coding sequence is TGCGCCAGCATGCCCGGGGGGCGGGTCGAAAAACTGTTTTTT.

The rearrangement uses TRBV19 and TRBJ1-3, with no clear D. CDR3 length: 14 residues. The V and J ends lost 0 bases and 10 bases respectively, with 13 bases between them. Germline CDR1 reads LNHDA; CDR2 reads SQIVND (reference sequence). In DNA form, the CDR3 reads TGTGCCAGTAGTATAGATACGACGACGCAGACCATATATTTT. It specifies CASSIDTTTQTIYF.

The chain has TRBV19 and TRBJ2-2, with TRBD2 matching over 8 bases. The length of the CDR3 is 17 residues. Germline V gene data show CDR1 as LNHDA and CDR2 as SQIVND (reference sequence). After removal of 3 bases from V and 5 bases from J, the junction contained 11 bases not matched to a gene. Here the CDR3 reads CASSIWLQAGETGELFF. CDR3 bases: TGTGCCAGTAGTATTTGGTTACAAGCGGGGGAGACCGGGGAGCTGTTTTTT.

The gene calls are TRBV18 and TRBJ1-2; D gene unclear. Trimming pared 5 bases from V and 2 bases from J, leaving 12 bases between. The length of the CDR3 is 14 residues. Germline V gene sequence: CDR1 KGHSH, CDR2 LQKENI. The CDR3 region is CASSDRWMNYGYTF. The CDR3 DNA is TGTGCCAGCTCAGACCGTTGGATGAACTATGGCTACACCTTC.

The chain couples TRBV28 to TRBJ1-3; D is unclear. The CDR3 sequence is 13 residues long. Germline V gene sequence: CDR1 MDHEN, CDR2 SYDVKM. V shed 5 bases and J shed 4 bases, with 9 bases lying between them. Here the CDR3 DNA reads TGTGCCAGCAGTGAGGCGCGGGGAAACACCATATATTTT. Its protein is CASSEARGNTIYF.